This T cell receptor (beta chain) came from a study of cytomegalovirus exposure and HLA in healthy donors. Germline V gene sequence: CDR1 SGHRS, CDR2 YFSETQ. There are 17 residues in the CDR3. V was pared by 0 bases and J by 0 bases, with 13 bases between. Findings and caveats of the study: Exclusion applied to some V segments, including TRBV6-2 and TRBV6-3, as they were indistinguishable.

Worth noting for this clone: Its antigen is not identified.

The PCR ran on 60 Vbeta and 13 Jbeta primers. Sequencing used immunoSEQ multiplex PCR; TCRdb keeps in-frame clones, though not all of them. This table holds around 33,000 clones, approximately 90% found once. Sequenced: PBMCs. The TCR comes from a woman under 30 in good health and CMV-seronegative. The rearrangement joins TRBV5-1 to TRBJ1-3; D is ambiguous. The CDR3 sequence is CASSLVAGSVSGNTIYF. CDR3 DNA sequence: TGCGCCAGCAGCTTGGTAGCGGGGAGCGTCTCTGGAAACACCATATATTTT.